The 4 T cell receptor beta chains in this list originate from one sample, sequenced in a study of long-term antiretroviral therapy in people with HIV. Sequencing used immunoSEQ v3.0 at survey level. Clones were sequenced by immunoSEQ multiplex PCR, and TCRdb holds only the in-frame ones, with some missing. The repertoire holds tens of thousands of clones, with roughly 78% as singletons. Specimen: unsorted PBMCs, collected 3.4 years after starting antiretroviral therapy. The receptors originated from a young man with HIV.

The gene calls are TRBV10-2 and TRBJ2-7; D unresolved. CDR3 length: 12 amino acids. Trimming took off 7 bases at V and 4 bases at J, with 11 bases between the two ends. Germline CDR1 and CDR2: WSHSY and SAAADI. Here the CDR3 DNA reads TGCGCCAGCACTACCAATCGGTACGAGCAGTACTTC. Amino acid sequence: CASTTNRYEQYF.

V usage is TRBV5-4 and J usage is TRBJ2-2; D possibly corresponds to TRBD1 (6 bases). The CDR3 has 15 amino acids. Trimming stripped 0 bases from V and 4 bases from J, with 10 bases between. The germline V gene encodes CDR1 SGHNT and CDR2 YYREEE (reference sequence). The CDR3 loop reads CASSLVGGRTGELFF. CDR3 nucleotides: TGTGCCAGCAGCTTGGTTGGGGGCCGCACCGGGGAGCTGTTTTTT.

This clone was counted a single time. The CDR3 coding sequence is TGTGCCAGCAGCGTAGATGGGGGGTGGGGTCCTAACGGACACACCATATATTTT. Amino acid sequence: CASSVDGGWGPNGHTIYF. This sequence joins TRBV9 and TRBJ1-3; D is possibly TRBD1 (5 bases). Germline CDR1 reads SGDLS; CDR2 reads YYNGEE. The CDR3 runs 18 residues. Trimming left V 0 bases short and J 8 bases short, with 24 bases between.

The chain has TRBV2 and TRBJ2-7; D remains ambiguous. Germline CDR1 is SNHLY and CDR2 is FYNNEI. This CDR3 comprises 14 residues. V lost 4 bases and J 6 bases, leaving 16 bases between the germline ends. This CDR3 reads CASSVITTPGEQYF. In DNA, the CDR3 is TGTGCCAGCAGTGTGATTACAACACCGGGCGAGCAGTACTTC.